This record looks at one T cell receptor (beta chain) sequence and its context. Its antigen is unknown. Generation of TCR beta libraries employed quantitative 5'-RACE incorporating molecular barcodes. TCRdb fed the 5' RACE reads into MiXCR, producing one record per CDR3 protein. This table holds some 840,000 distinct CDR3 sequences, approximately 10% found once. These data are taken from a study of CD8 T cells in ankylosing spondylitis. Study conclusions and caveats: Ankylosing spondylitis blood seemed to carry a telltale TCR beta motif made of under ten highly homologous variants. Several of the motif variants were reported before in synovial fluid and blood from reactive arthritis. Clones tied to disease were said to be significantly enriched in matched ankylosing spondylitis synovial fluid.

The V end lost 6 bases, the J end lost 1 base, and 13 bases lay between the germline ends. CDR1 is DFQATT and CDR2 is SNEGSKA in the germline V gene (reference sequence). This CDR3 has 13 amino acids. This TCR was recovered from a male donor with ankylosing spondylitis. V is TRBV20-1 and J is TRBJ2-7; TRBD2 might be the D (6 bases). Sequencing input: blood, either unsorted or a sorted T cell fraction (not recorded which). The CDR3 loop is CSAGGSGSYEQYF. In nucleotides, the CDR3 is TGCAGTGCGGGAGGCTCGGGGTCCTACGAGCAGTACTTC.